Below are 22 T cell receptor beta chains sequenced from a single sample in a study of T cells in Graves' hyperthyroidism and ophthalmopathy. Template material for amplifying TCR beta CDR3 regions consisted of RNA transcripts. The HTBI set primed first-round TCR CDR3 RT-PCR. TCRdb passed the multiplex PCR reads through MiXCR, listing each CDR3 protein once. The table lists about 360,000 distinct CDR3 sequences, 15% to 20% of them singletons. Specimen: blood. All receptors derive from a woman between 18 and 29 years old with Graves' hyperthyroidism.

This clonotype has a count of ten or more. The gene calls are TRBV28 and TRBJ1-2, with D perhaps TRBD1 (6 bases). Germline V gene lookup returns CDR1 MDHEN and CDR2 SYDVKM. The CDR3 consists of 13 residues. Trimming took off 6 bases at V and 6 bases at J, with 14 bases between the two ends. In nucleotides, the CDR3 is TGTGCCAGCAGGTCGGGGGGGCGTCATGGCTACACCTTC. This translates into CASRSGGRHGYTF.

The V call is TRBV6-5, the J call TRBJ2-5, with TRBD2 matching 8 bases. With 4 bases clipped from V and 4 bases from J, the junction kept 11 bases outside the gene matches. This CDR3 spans 16 amino acids. Germline CDR1 is MNHEY and CDR2 is SVGAGI. In nucleotides, the CDR3 is TGTGCCAGCAGTTTCCCAGGGAGCGGGGGAGGAGAGACCCAGTACTTC. It encodes CASSFPGSGGGETQYF.

This clonotype was observed a handful of times. A read error may explain this, as a much larger clone is one base away. The gene calls are TRBV6-2 or TRBV6-3 and TRBJ1-1; weak D call: TRBD1 (5 bases). There are 14 residues in the CDR3. Germline CDR1 reads MNHEY; CDR2 reads SVGEGT. The DNA for the CDR3 is TGTGCCAGCAGTCACAGGACGAGGAACACTGAAGCTTGCTTT. Protein product: CASSHRTRNTEACF.

This clonotype was seen at least ten times. The V call is TRBV20-1, the J call TRBJ2-5; D is unresolved. V was shortened by 6 bases and J by 5 bases, with 13 bases between the two germline ends. The CDR3 has 12 amino acids. The V gene's germline CDR1 is DFQATT and CDR2 SNEGSKA (reference sequence). The CDR3: CSAPKGWETQYF. In DNA, the CDR3 is TGCAGTGCCCCGAAAGGTTGGGAGACCCAGTACTTC.

In this sample, this clonotype turned up many times. The rearrangement uses TRBV6-5 and TRBJ2-7; 7 bases are shared with TRBD2. J gave up 5 bases and V 5 bases, and 12 bases lay outside the gene matches. CDR1 and CDR2 from the germline V gene are MNHEY and SVGAGI. The CDR3 length is 15 residues. The CDR3 sequence: CASSPGTRGEDEQYF. DNA of the CDR3: TGTGCCAGCAGTCCCGGAACCCGGGGGGAAGACGAGCAGTACTTC.

Of note for this clonotype: A much larger clone is a single base away; this may be a read error. The chain couples TRBV11-1 to TRBJ2-5, with 13 bases matching TRBD2. CDR1 is SGHAT, CDR2 FQDESV, per germline (reference sequence). The CDR3 runs 17 residues. CDR3 sequence (DNA): TGTGCCAGCAGCTTAGAAGGGACTAGCGGGGATAGAGAGACCGAGTACTTC. This translates into CASSLEGTSGDRETEYF. Using reference TRBV11-1 and TRBJ2-5 for the parts outside the CDR3, the full variable domain is EAEVAQSPRYKITEKSQAVAFWCDPISGHATLYWYRQILGQGPELLVQFQDESVVDDSQLPKDRFSAERLKGVDSTLKIQPAELGDSAMYLCASSLEGTSGDRETEYFGPGTRLLVL.

As regards this clonotype: A much larger clone lies one base from this, so it may be a read error. The rearrangement links TRBV20-1 to TRBJ2-3; TRBD1 is a possible D gene (5 bases). The CDR3 extends over 15 amino acids. CDR1 and CDR2 (germline): DFQATT, SNEGSKA (reference sequence). V dropped 2 bases and J dropped 2 bases, with 14 bases sitting between them. CDR3 residues: CSARRYQGFTDTQYF. In DNA form, the CDR3 reads TGCAGTGCTAGACGCTACCAGGGATTCACAGATACGCAGTATTTT.

This clonotype has at least ten counts. The rearrangement joins TRBV15 to TRBJ2-2; D is unclear. Germline V lookup: CDR1 LNHNV, CDR2 YYDKDF (reference sequence). V was trimmed by 5 bases and J by 0 bases, leaving 7 bases between them. The CDR3 length is 14 residues. CDR3 nucleotides: TGTGCCACCAGCGCAGGAACGAACACCGGGGAGCTGTTTTTT. Its protein product is CATSAGTNTGELFF.

The table lists this clonotype with many counts. V usage is TRBV6-1 and J usage is TRBJ2-2; D ambiguous. Germline CDR1 is MNHNS and CDR2 is SASEGT. The CDR3 totals 15 residues. With 5 bases removed from V and 0 bases from J, the gap between germline ends came to 10 bases. The chain's CDR3 is CASSPDTANTGELFF. The CDR3 DNA is TGTGCCAGCAGTCCCGACACCGCGAACACCGGGGAGCTGTTTTTT.

This clonotype was seen many times. The rearrangement uses TRBV11-2 and TRBJ2-5; 7 bases match TRBD2. CDR1 SGHAT and CDR2 FQNNGV come from the germline V gene. Trimming cost V 5 bases and J 1 base; bases outside gene matches: 10. The CDR3 contains 16 residues. The CDR3 loop reads CASSPVSGAPQETQYF. CDR3 in DNA: TGTGCCAGCAGCCCCGTGAGCGGGGCGCCCCAAGAGACCCAGTACTTC.

This clonotype was seen ten or more times. This rearrangement joins TRBV6-1 to TRBJ2-7; the D gene is possibly TRBD1 (7 bases). Germline assignment: CDR1 MNHNS and CDR2 SASEGT. The CDR3 has 14 residues. V was trimmed by 6 bases and J by 5 bases, leaving 17 bases between them. The CDR3 here is CASRTQGDFDEQYF. CDR3 nucleotide sequence: TGTGCCAGCAGGACCCAGGGGGACTTCGACGAGCAGTACTTC.

This clonotype was seen ten or more times. The J gene is TRBJ1-1, the V gene TRBV7-2; 10 bases align to TRBD1. The CDR3 runs 15 residues. The ends lost 7 bases at V and 1 base at J; junction bases unmatched: 6. Germline lookup yields CDR1 SGHTA and CDR2 FQGNSA. CDR3 protein: CASKLTGGGNTEAFF. The CDR3 bases are TGTGCCAGCAAATTGACAGGGGGCGGGAACACTGAAGCTTTCTTT.

This clonotype was counted ten times or more. The gene calls are TRBV13 and TRBJ2-5, with TRBD2 matching 7 bases. CDR3 length: 13 amino acids. Germline CDR1 is PRHDT and CDR2 is FYEKMQ (reference sequence). The J segment lost 6 bases and the V segment lost 7 bases, leaving 8 bases of the junction unmatched. The CDR3 protein is CASTHGLEQTQYF. The DNA for the CDR3 is TGTGCCAGCACCCACGGACTAGAACAGACCCAGTACTTC.

Many counts were recorded for this clonotype. The chain combines TRBV20-1 with TRBJ1-3; D not certain. The V gene lost 4 bases and the J gene lost 6 bases, with 10 bases spanning the gap. The CDR3 runs to 12 residues. The germline gives CDR1 DFQATT, CDR2 SNEGSKA (reference sequence). The CDR3 is CSATRAENTIYF. DNA of the CDR3: TGCAGTGCTACCCGTGCGGAAAACACCATATATTTT.

To note about this clonotype: This clone may be a read error of a much larger clone one base away. A read error is likely, as this CDR3 ends without the conserved phenylalanine or tryptophan. The chain links TRBV6-1 to TRBJ2-2; D not resolved. Germline V gene sequence: CDR1 MNHNS, CDR2 SASEGT. This CDR3 has 15 residues. With 0 bases removed from V and 5 bases from J, the gap between germline ends came to 10 bases. For the CDR3, the DNA is TGTGCCAGCAGTGAAGCGAAGGGCTTGACCGGGGAGCTGTTTGTT. Amino acids: CASSEAKGLTGELFV.

This clonotype was picked up many times. This chain joins TRBV24-1 and TRBJ2-7; either TRBD1 or TRBD2 may supply D (5 bases each). Germline CDR1 and CDR2: KGHDR and SFDVKD. The V and J ends lost 2 bases and 7 bases respectively, with 8 bases between them. The CDR3 runs to 12 residues. The CDR3 bases are TGTGCCACCAGTGATTATGGGACGGAGCAGTACTTC. Translation gives CATSDYGTEQYF.

This clonotype occurred a few times. The V gene is TRBV4-2, the J gene TRBJ2-7; 7 positions match TRBD2. Germline CDR1 reads LGHNA; CDR2 reads YNFKEQ. Trimming took 0 bases from V and 5 from J; bases not matched to a gene: 7. This CDR3 has 15 amino acids. CDR3 sequence: CASSQEPGEGDEQYF. CDR3 coding DNA: TGTGCCAGCAGCCAAGAACCCGGGGAGGGCGACGAGCAGTACTTC.

The chain is built from TRBV12-3 or TRBV12-4 and TRBJ1-5, with a tentative D call TRBD1 (5 bases). The germline V and J ends were trimmed by 6 bases and 5 bases, with 11 bases remaining between them. The CDR3 runs 13 residues. The CDR3 loop reads CASRGTGHQPQHF. The CDR3 DNA is TGTGCCAGCAGGGGGACGGGCCATCAGCCCCAGCATTTT.

This clonotype has ten or more counts. The V and J genes are TRBV18 and TRBJ2-5; D is unresolved. Germline lookup yields CDR1 KGHSH and CDR2 LQKENI. This CDR3 spans 15 amino acids. V lost 0 bases, J lost 5 bases, and 13 bases lay in between. The CDR3 bases are TGTGCCAGCTCACCACCGGTGCGTAGTTCGGAGACCCAGTACTTC. This codes for CASSPPVRSSETQYF.

This clonotype showed up just a few times. The V gene is TRBV18, the J gene TRBJ2-7; a possible D gene is TRBD1 (6 bases). The CDR3 extends over 15 amino acids. Trimming took 4 bases from V and 2 from J, leaving 15 bases between them. CDR1 KGHSH and CDR2 LQKENI come from the germline V gene. The CDR3 region is CASSRAGTSTYEQYF. CDR3 bases: TGTGCCAGCTCACGGGCTGGGACAAGTACCTACGAGCAGTACTTC.

This clonotype was found many times. V and J are TRBV12-3 or TRBV12-4 and TRBJ1-2; no clear D gene. V dropped 3 bases and J dropped 0 bases, with 14 bases sitting between them. The length of the CDR3 is 16 residues. The CDR3 reads CASSLFPGSANYGYTF. The CDR3 nucleotides read TGTGCCAGCAGTTTGTTTCCGGGATCAGCTAACTATGGCTACACCTTC.

The rearrangement links TRBV28 to TRBJ2-4, with 9 bases matching TRBD1. V lost 6 bases, J lost 6 bases, and 6 bases stayed unmatched. CDR1 and CDR2 from the germline V gene are MDHEN and SYDVKM. There are 14 residues in the CDR3. The CDR3: CASSRDRGVNIQYF. CDR3 DNA sequence: TGTGCCAGCAGCCGAGACAGGGGGGTAAACATTCAGTACTTC.